This TCR beta chain comes out of a study of cytomegalovirus exposure and HLA in healthy donors. Regarding the study as a whole: By HLA locus, TCR association rates varied in a later analysis, with DRB1 showing the most and HLA-C the fewest.

Trimming removed 2 bases at V and 3 bases at J, with 4 bases between. Germline-derived CDR1 and CDR2 are SNHLY and FYNNEI. This CDR3 has 12 amino acids. The PCR had 60 Vbeta and 13 Jbeta primers. Produced via immunoSEQ multiplex PCR; TCRdb's table is partial and in-frame only. Counted here are 85,000 to 95,000 clones, around 70% occurring once; the ten biggest clones make up around 24%. As concerns this clone: Its cognate antigen is unknown.

Material: PBMCs. The chain recombines TRBV2 with TRBJ1-1, with D uncertain. This sequence was found in a man aged 25 to 40 in good health and CMV-seropositive. CDR3 bases: TGTGCCAGCAGTGAAATAGACACTGAAGCTTTCTTT. Its translation is CASSEIDTEAFF.